The 25 T cell receptor beta chains reported below all come from one sample, sequenced in a study of molecular identifiers for immune sequencing clone quantification (dated by TCRdb to 2017 to 2018). The library was made by PCR. Sequenced using a NextSeq 500. Using fastp at Q25 and MiXCR, TCRdb reprocessed the public reads and kept productive beta chains. CDR3 protein sequences are deduplicated, and each keeps its most common genes and DNA. This sample is represented by a few hundred thousand distinct CDR3 sequences; roughly 24% of them were singletons. The ten largest make up 0.7% to 0.95% of the sample. The sample comprised naive CD8+ T cells from blood, with Jurkat cell RNA spiked in. What the cell subset or site label conveys for this sample: FACS-sorted CD8+CD4-CCR7+CD45RA+ naive T cells. Receptors were obtained from a human donor in good health. Some libraries in this study had Jurkat cell RNA spiked in.

J is TRBJ1-5 and V is TRBV6-2 or TRBV6-3; D ambiguous. The CDR3 is 15 residues long. The V gene's germline CDR1 is MNHEY and CDR2 SVGEGT. The V end lost 2 bases, the J end lost 2 bases, and 10 bases lay between the germline ends. The CDR3 is CASSYVWQGNQPQHF. DNA for the CDR3: TGTGCCAGCAGTTACGTTTGGCAGGGCAATCAGCCCCAGCATTTT.

Turning to this clonotype: With a much larger clone just one base away, this may be a read error. The rearrangement joins TRBV29-1 to TRBJ2-7; 9 positions match TRBD1. CDR1 and CDR2 from the germline V gene are SQVTM and ANQGSEA. The V and J ends lost 6 bases and 12 bases, in that order; junction bases with no gene match: 18. The CDR3 loop spans 14 amino acids. CDR3 nucleotide sequence: TGCAGCGTCGTCGATGGGACAGGGCCAACGAGGGTGTACTTC. Amino acids: CSVVDGTGPTRVYF.

The genes are TRBV12-3 or TRBV12-4 and TRBJ2-1, with 10 bases that match TRBD2. The CDR3 contains 17 residues. Trimming removed 6 bases from V and 8 bases from J; junction bases left unmatched: 16. CDR3 residues: CASSPQAGGSRYDEQFF. DNA of the CDR3: TGTGCCAGCAGCCCTCAAGCGGGGGGGTCGAGGTATGATGAGCAGTTCTTC.

The sample holds many counts of this clonotype. The chain employs TRBV20-1 and TRBJ2-3, with a tentative D call TRBD2 (6 bases). Germline loops: CDR1 DFQATT, CDR2 SNEGSKA (reference sequence). CDR3 length: 15 residues. The V end was cut by 2 bases, the J end by 2 bases, with 14 bases between. The CDR3 reads CSARMGLIYTDTQYF. The CDR3 DNA is TGCAGTGCTAGAATGGGACTGATCTACACAGATACGCAGTATTTT.

This clonotype was counted between two and nine times. V gene TRBV28 combines with J gene TRBJ2-3; the match to TRBD2 covers 10 bases. The germline V gene has CDR1 MDHEN and CDR2 SYDVKM. J was trimmed by 0 bases and V by 3 bases; bases with no gene match: 9. The CDR3 runs to 18 residues. CDR3 sequence reads: CASSFNSGRILSTDTQYF. DNA of the CDR3: TGTGCCAGCAGTTTTAATAGCGGGAGGATCCTTAGCACAGATACGCAGTATTTT.

Of note for this clonotype: This may arise from a read error, as a much more abundant clone is one base away. The chain carries TRBV5-1 and TRBJ2-2, with a tentative D call TRBD2 (5 bases). The germline V gene encodes CDR1 SGHRS and CDR2 YFSETQ. CDR3 length: 16 amino acids. In nucleotides, the CDR3 is TGCGCCAGCAGCTTGGGTGACCGCGAGGCCACCGGGGAGCTGTCTTTT. Translation: CASSLGDREATGELSF.

As regards this clonotype: A much larger clone lies one base from this, so it may be a read error. The J gene is TRBJ1-6, the V gene TRBV5-3, with TRBD1 as a possible D gene (5 bases). TRBV5-3 is reported as an ORF; its role is uncertain. The CDR3 is made up of 15 amino acids. Here the CDR3 reads CASSLEEISGSPLHF. As DNA, the CDR3 is TGTGCCAGCAGCTTGGAAGAAATCTCAGGGTCACCCCTCCACTTT.

Many counts were recorded for this clonotype. The chain joins TRBV30 to TRBJ1-1, with D hard to call. Trimming stripped 0 bases from V and 7 bases from J, with 6 bases between. Germline V gives CDR1 GTSNPN, CDR2 SVGIG (reference sequence). CDR3 length: 11 amino acids. CDR3 protein: CAWSVRSEAFF. The CDR3 nucleotides are TGTGCCTGGAGTGTACGGAGTGAAGCTTTCTTT.

The count of this clonotype is one. The chain employs TRBV19 and TRBJ2-3; perhaps TRBD1 as D (5 bases). With the DNA end fitting TRBJ1-5 better, the J assignment may be wrong. Germline lookup yields CDR1 LNHDA and CDR2 SQIVND (reference sequence). The CDR3 consists of 13 residues. CDR3 residues: CASSIDGADTQHF. CDR3 sequence (DNA): TGTGCCAGTAGTATCGACGGGGCAGATACGCAGCATTTT.

This clonotype was recorded a few times. V usage is TRBV11-2 and J usage is TRBJ2-1; D unclear. Trimming took 2 bases from V and 8 from J, leaving 10 bases between them. From germline, CDR1 is SGHAT and CDR2 FQNNGV. This CDR3 spans 13 amino acids. The CDR3 nucleotides read TGTGCCAGCAGCTTAATGCGGAGCGATGAGCAGTTCTTC. Protein sequence: CASSLMRSDEQFF.

This clonotype turned up a few times. The chain employs TRBV4-3 and TRBJ2-3; TRBD1 might be the D (6 bases). V was shortened by 1 base and J by 2 bases, with 16 bases between the two germline ends. The CDR3 sequence is 17 residues long. The germline gives CDR1 LGHNA, CDR2 YSLEER. This chain's CDR3 is CASSQGVEGVFTDTQYF. CDR3 DNA sequence: TGCGCCAGCAGCCAAGGCGTTGAGGGGGTGTTCACAGATACGCAGTATTTT.

This clonotype is a singleton in its sample. The rearrangement links TRBV11-1 to TRBJ2-7; 10 bases are a match to TRBD2. The CDR3 consists of 15 residues. Germline trimming cut 8 bases from V and 5 bases from J; bases unmatched to any gene: 12. The germline CDR1 and CDR2 sequences are SGHAT and FQDESV (reference sequence). For the CDR3, the DNA is TGTGCCAGCTGCTCGCTAGCGGGAGCCGTCGACGAGCAGTACTTC. Amino acids: CASCSLAGAVDEQYF.

In nucleotides, the CDR3 is TGTGCCAGCAGCGAAGACAGGGTTAGCACAGATACGCAGCATTTT. Residues: CASSEDRVSTDTQHF. The chain couples TRBV5-4 to TRBJ2-3; 7 nucleotides agree with TRBD1. The tail of the sequence fits TRBJ1-5 better, so the J call may be wrong. The CDR3 runs 15 residues. CDR1 and CDR2 from the germline V gene are SGHNT and YYREEE (reference sequence).

This clonotype was recorded a few times. This chain links TRBV6-5 with TRBJ2-1; D remains ambiguous. Germline assignment: CDR1 MNHEY and CDR2 SVGAGI. V was pared by 6 bases and J by 15 bases, with 21 bases between. The CDR3 is 13 amino acids. The CDR3 region is CASSSTQVQRRFF. The CDR3 region has the DNA TGTGCCAGCAGCTCAACGCAGGTCCAAAGGCGGTTCTTC.

The rearrangement joins TRBV4-1 to TRBJ2-4; 11 bases are shared with TRBD1. With 4 bases clipped from V and 2 bases from J, the junction kept 10 bases outside the gene matches. The CDR3 extends over 18 amino acids. Germline V gene data show CDR1 as MGHRA and CDR2 as YSYEKL. CDR3 sequence (DNA): TGCGCCAGCAGCCCCGTTCCAGGGACAGGGGGTTCCAAAAACATTCAGTACTTC. Translating gives CASSPVPGTGGSKNIQYF.

The chain uses TRBV7-9 and TRBJ2-4, with unresolved D. The V and J ends lost 4 bases and 8 bases respectively, with 9 bases between them. The CDR3 is 12 amino acids. The germline CDR1 and CDR2 sequences are SEHNR and FQNEAQ (reference sequence). CDR3 region: CASSSSQDIQYF. The CDR3 coding sequence is TGTGCCAGCAGCTCCAGCCAGGACATTCAGTACTTC. Variable domain in full (rest from reference TRBV7-9 and TRBJ2-4): DTGVSQNPRHKITKRGQNVTFRCDPISEHNRLYWYRQTLGQGPEFLTYFQNEAQLEKSRLLSDRFSAERPKGSFSTLEIQRTEQGDSAMYLCASSSSQDIQYFGAGTRLSVL.

There are a few counts of this clonotype. The chain is built from TRBV2 and TRBJ2-3; possible D gene TRBD2, 7 bases. CDR3 length equals 18 residues. V lost 3 bases to trimming and J lost 1 base, with 20 bases between them. CDR1 and CDR2 from the germline V gene are SNHLY and FYNNEI. The CDR3 DNA sequence: TGTGCCAGCAGTGATGAAGGAGCACGGGGGGCACGCACAGATACGCAGTATTTT. Translated, it gives CASSDEGARGARTDTQYF.

The chain uses TRBV18 and TRBJ2-7, with D perhaps matching TRBD2 (6 bases). This CDR3 spans 16 amino acids. V was shortened by 5 bases and J by 5 bases, with 22 bases between the two germline ends. Per germline, CDR1 KGHSH and CDR2 LQKENI. CDR3 residues: CASSSYGTGVGDEQYF. The CDR3 coding sequence is TGTGCCAGCTCATCTTACGGGACGGGGGTAGGAGACGAGCAGTACTTC.

This clonotype has at least ten counts. The chain uses TRBV29-1 and TRBJ2-5; 8 bases map to TRBD2. The CDR3 sequence is 15 residues long. J gave up 5 bases and V 5 bases, and 13 bases lay outside the gene matches. Per germline, CDR1 SQVTM and CDR2 ANQGSEA. The CDR3: CSVNGLARSSETQYF. Written as DNA, the CDR3 is TGCAGCGTTAACGGACTAGCAAGATCGTCCGAGACCCAGTACTTC.

This clonotype was recorded a few times. The rearrangement joins TRBV7-9 to TRBJ2-3, with a tentative D call TRBD2 (5 bases). Trimming pared 8 bases from V and 3 bases from J, leaving 9 bases between. The CDR3 sequence is 12 residues long. Germline V CDR1 and CDR2: SEHNR, FQNEAQ (reference sequence). For the CDR3, the DNA is TGTGCCAGCGGGAGAGGGACAGATACGCAGTATTTT. It specifies CASGRGTDTQYF.

This clonotype showed up many times. The chain has TRBV9 and TRBJ1-4; weak D call: TRBD1 (5 bases). Germline V gene data show CDR1 as SGDLS and CDR2 as YYNGEE. V was shortened by 1 base and J by 6 bases, with 13 bases between the two germline ends. The CDR3 loop spans 15 amino acids. CDR3 amino acids: CASSVWGSGDEKLFF. The CDR3 DNA reads as TGTGCCAGCAGCGTATGGGGTTCGGGGGATGAAAAACTGTTTTTT.

This clonotype was seen ten or more times. Germline and junction disagree at one end, which may indicate a read error. The chain is built from TRBV4-3 and TRBJ1-1; 8 bases are shared with TRBD1. Germline-derived CDR1 and CDR2 are LGHNA and YSLEER. This CDR3 has 15 amino acids. CDR3 amino acids: CASSQARDRPEDLNF. In DNA, the CDR3 is TGCGCCAGCAGCCAGGCGCGGGACAGGCCCGAGGATTTAAACTTT.

This clonotype has a count of ten or more. The V gene is TRBV5-6, the J gene TRBJ1-1; D not certain. The V end lost 0 bases, the J end lost 1 base, and 10 bases lay between the germline ends. Per germline, CDR1 SGHDT and CDR2 YYEEEE. This CDR3 comprises 15 residues. The CDR3 nucleotides read TGTGCCAGCAGCTTGGTAAGGGCCCCGAACACTGAAGCTTTCTTT. Translation gives CASSLVRAPNTEAFF.

The chain joins TRBV7-9 to TRBJ1-4; D remains unclear. CDR3 length equals 13 residues. V lost 5 bases, J lost 8 bases, and 12 bases lay in between. Germline lookup yields CDR1 SEHNR and CDR2 FQNEAQ (reference sequence). DNA for the CDR3: TGTGCCAGCAGCCCTACGACCGGGGAAAAACTGTTTTTT. It codes for CASSPTTGEKLFF.

This clonotype was detected only a few times. This chain links TRBV20-1 with TRBJ2-7; maybe TRBD2 (6 bases). V gave up 6 bases and J gave up 1 base, with 13 bases separating them. This CDR3 contains 13 residues. CDR1 DFQATT and CDR2 SNEGSKA come from the germline V gene (reference sequence). The CDR3 DNA follows: TGCAGTGCCCACTCCGGGGGATCCTACGAGCAGTACTTC. Protein: CSAHSGGSYEQYF.